These 18 T cell receptor beta chains were sequenced from one sample in a study of long-term antiretroviral therapy in people with HIV. At the survey level, the v3.0 immunoSEQ assay was run. Here immunoSEQ multiplex PCR was the method, and the copy in TCRdb shows in-frame clones only, minus some. The table records roughly 44,000 clones, nearly 95% of them present only once. The source material was unsorted PBMCs, sampled 3.7 years after starting antiretroviral therapy. These receptors originate from a woman between 50 and 59 years old with HIV.

V gene TRBV6-5 combines with J gene TRBJ2-7; the match to TRBD1 covers 7 bases. The CDR3 has 13 residues. V shed 8 bases and J 0 bases; nucleotides not matched to a gene: 4. Germline assignment: CDR1 MNHEY and CDR2 SVGAGI. The CDR3 region is CASLGTDSYEQYF. The CDR3 DNA reads as TGTGCCAGCCTTGGGACAGACTCCTACGAGCAGTACTTC.

The chain joins TRBV15 to TRBJ1-1; D gene ambiguous. Germline CDR1 is LNHNV and CDR2 is YYDKDF (reference sequence). The V gene lost 4 bases and the J gene lost 7 bases, with 13 bases spanning the gap. This CDR3 contains 13 residues. CDR3 in DNA: TGTGCCACCAGCATCGGACGGAGTGATGAAGCTTTCTTT. It encodes CATSIGRSDEAFF.

This chain joins TRBV5-1 and TRBJ2-1, with TRBD2 identical over 8 bases. The CDR3 contains 15 residues. Germline V gene sequence: CDR1 SGHRS, CDR2 YFSETQ. Trimming cost V 1 base and J 5 bases; bases outside gene matches: 5. This CDR3 reads CASSLSGGYHNEQFF. CDR3 coding DNA: TGCGCCAGCAGCTTGAGCGGGGGCTACCACAATGAGCAGTTCTTC.

The chain carries TRBV4-1 and TRBJ1-6, with 7 bases lining up with TRBD1. The germline gives CDR1 MGHRA, CDR2 YSYEKL. Germline trimming cut 0 bases from V and 7 bases from J; bases unmatched to any gene: 6. This CDR3 contains 16 residues. The CDR3 here is CASSQEARQGNSPLHF. CDR3 bases: TGCGCCAGCAGCCAAGAGGCGCGACAGGGCAATTCACCCCTCCACTTT.

V usage is TRBV19 and J usage is TRBJ2-7; 7 bases match TRBD2. The CDR3 covers 13 residues. Germline V lookup: CDR1 LNHDA, CDR2 SQIVND (reference sequence). Losses at the gene ends were 6 bases for V and 3 bases for J; bases not matched to a gene: 5. This CDR3 reads CASRPRGVYEQYF. CDR3 DNA: TGTGCCAGTAGACCCCGGGGGGTCTACGAGCAGTACTTC.

The V call is TRBV6-5, the J call TRBJ2-7; TRBD2 agrees at 9 bases. In germline, CDR1 is MNHEY, CDR2 SVGAGI. The CDR3 is made up of 15 amino acids. Trimming cost V 2 bases and J 1 base; bases outside gene matches: 3. CDR3 sequence: CASSYPSGGSYEQYF. CDR3 sequence (DNA): TGTGCCAGCAGTTACCCCAGCGGGGGGTCCTACGAGCAGTACTTC.

The V gene is TRBV5-1, the J gene TRBJ1-1; TRBD1 aligns across 8 bases. The CDR3 covers 15 residues. The junction had 13 bases not matched to a gene; V was cut back by 5 bases and J by 7 bases. CDR1 and CDR2 (germline): SGHRS, YFSETQ. The CDR3 protein is CASRINRGSHIEAFF. In DNA form, the CDR3 reads TGCGCCAGCAGGATTAACAGGGGGAGTCACATTGAAGCTTTCTTT. Full variable domain (outside the CDR3, taken from reference TRBV5-1 and TRBJ1-1): KAGVTQTPRYLIKTRGQQVTLSCSPISGHRSVSWYQQTPGQGLQFLFEYFSETQRNKGNFPGRFSGRQFSNSRSEMNVSTLELGDSALYLCASRINRGSHIEAFFGQGTRLTVV.

The gene calls are TRBV12-5 and TRBJ2-2; D possibly corresponds to TRBD2 (5 bases). Germline CDR1 LGHNT, CDR2 FRNRAP. The CDR3 contains 15 residues. Trimming left V 2 bases short and J 4 bases short, with 11 bases between. The CDR3 spells CASGLLLEGTGELFF. The CDR3 DNA reads as TGTGCTAGTGGTTTGTTACTAGAGGGCACCGGGGAGCTGTTTTTT.

This chain joins TRBV6-5 and TRBJ1-5; D remains ambiguous. The CDR3 sequence is 14 residues long. CDR1 and CDR2 (germline): MNHEY, SVGAGI. V lost 8 bases, J lost 1 base, and 12 bases lay in between. CDR3 DNA sequence: TGTGCCAGCGAGCGGCGGAGCAGCAATCAGCCCCAGCATTTT. This gives the protein CASERRSSNQPQHF.

The gene calls are TRBV2 and TRBJ1-4; unclear D gene. The CDR3 runs to 13 residues. V dropped 7 bases and J dropped 5 bases, with 11 bases sitting between them. The germline gives CDR1 SNHLY, CDR2 FYNNEI. CDR3 in amino acids: CASKRVQNEKLFF. In nucleotides, the CDR3 is TGTGCCAGCAAACGAGTTCAGAATGAAAAACTGTTTTTT.

The V gene is TRBV19, the J gene TRBJ1-3; the D gene is possibly TRBD1 (5 bases). Germline values: CDR1 LNHDA, CDR2 SQIVND (reference sequence). This CDR3 region has 16 residues. Trimming cost V 2 bases and J 0 bases, with 11 bases left between them. The CDR3 region has the DNA TGTGCCAGTAGTATATTGGGGGGGTTCTCTGGAAACACCATATATTTT. It encodes CASSILGGFSGNTIYF.

The genes are TRBV5-6 and TRBJ1-1; D not certain. The V end lost 2 bases, the J end lost 1 base, and 6 bases lay between the germline ends. The CDR3 has 13 residues. The germline CDR1 and CDR2 sequences are SGHDT and YYEEEE. CDR3 DNA: TGTGCCAGCAGCTTAGTGCCGAACACTGAAGCTTTCTTT. It encodes CASSLVPNTEAFF.

This rearrangement joins TRBV7-2 to TRBJ1-1; D gene uncertain. The V end lost 1 base, the J end lost 0 bases, and 6 bases lay between the germline ends. Germline CDR1 reads SGHTA; CDR2 reads FQGNSA. The CDR3 totals 14 residues. CDR3 sequence (DNA): TGTGCCAGCAGCTTAGTACCCCTGAACACTGAAGCTTTCTTT. It yields the protein CASSLVPLNTEAFF.

This clone showed up just once. The rearrangement links TRBV5-6 to TRBJ2-7, with D unclear. Germline V CDR1 and CDR2: SGHDT, YYEEEE. The germline V and J ends were trimmed by 0 bases and 3 bases, with 4 bases remaining between them. CDR3 length equals 12 residues. The CDR3 sequence: CASSLGGYEQYF. CDR3 DNA sequence: TGTGCCAGCAGCTTGGGGGGCTACGAGCAGTACTTC.

The chain joins TRBV6-5 to TRBJ1-2; the D gene is possibly TRBD1 (5 bases). CDR3 size: 12 residues. CDR1 is MNHEY, CDR2 SVGAGI, per germline. The V end lost 7 bases, the J end lost 8 bases, and 14 bases lay between the germline ends. The CDR3 here is CASTHLGDGYTF. The CDR3 bases are TGTGCCAGCACCCACCTAGGGGACGGCTACACCTTC.

The V gene is TRBV11-2, the J gene TRBJ2-1, with a tentative D call TRBD2 (6 bases). V lost 5 bases to trimming and J lost 4 bases, with 18 bases between them. This CDR3 is built from 16 residues. Germline CDR1 reads SGHAT; CDR2 reads FQNNGV. Here the CDR3 DNA reads TGTGCCAGCAGCAAGACGCCCGGGAGCCAATACAATGAGCAGTTCTTC. The encoded protein is CASSKTPGSQYNEQFF. Filled out from reference TRBV11-2 and TRBJ2-1, the complete variable domain reads EAGVAQSPRYKIIEKRQSVAFWCNPISGHATLYWYQQILGQGPKLLIQFQNNGVVDDSQLPKDRFSAERLKGVDSTLKIQPAKLEDSAVYLCASSKTPGSQYNEQFFGPGTRLTVL.

A remark on this clone: No DNA is shown, since the ends of the CDR3 on it are uncertain; the CDR3 is the one TCRdb lists. The rearrangement joins TRBV5-5 to TRBJ1-1; the table's D gene call, TRBD1, was not cross checked with the DNA. The CDR3 is 20 amino acids in total, end residues counted. Germline CDR1 reads SGHKS; CDR2 reads YYEKEE (reference sequence). The CDR3 region is CASSSGTENTEAFFGQGAFF.

The V and J genes are TRBV6-6 and TRBJ1-2, with D possibly TRBD1 on 6 matching bases. V was trimmed by 6 bases and J by 4 bases, leaving 12 bases between them. Germline assignment: CDR1 MNHNY and CDR2 SVGAGI (reference sequence). The CDR3 length is 13 residues. CDR3 sequence (DNA): TGTGCCAGCAGAAGGACAGAGAGCTATGGCTACACCTTC. Translation gives CASRRTESYGYTF.